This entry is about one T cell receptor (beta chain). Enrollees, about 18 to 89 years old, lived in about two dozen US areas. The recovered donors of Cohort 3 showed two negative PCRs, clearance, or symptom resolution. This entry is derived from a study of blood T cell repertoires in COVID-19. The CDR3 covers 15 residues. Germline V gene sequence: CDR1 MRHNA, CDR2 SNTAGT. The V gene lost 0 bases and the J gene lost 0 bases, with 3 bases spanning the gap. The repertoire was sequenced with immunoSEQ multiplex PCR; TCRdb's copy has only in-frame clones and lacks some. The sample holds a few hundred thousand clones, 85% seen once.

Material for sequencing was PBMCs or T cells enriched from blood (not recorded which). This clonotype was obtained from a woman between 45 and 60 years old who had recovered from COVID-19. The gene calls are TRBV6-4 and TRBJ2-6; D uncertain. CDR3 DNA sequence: TGTGCCAGCAGTGACTCGCGCTCTGGGGCCAACGTCCTGACTTTC. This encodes CASSDSRSGANVLTF.